The present T cell receptor beta chain was sequenced within a study of T cell changes during pregnancy in multiple sclerosis. This CDR3 is 15 amino acids long. From germline, CDR1 is SGHRS and CDR2 YFSETQ. J gave up 9 bases and V 4 bases, and 14 bases lay outside the gene matches. Some clones are missing from TCRdb's copy, which holds only in-frame ones; the method was immunoSEQ multiplex PCR. Altogether over 60,000 clones are present, 75% to 95% being singletons, with the ten largest covering around 0.7%. The source of this sequence is a female donor in good health, enrolled as a control in a pregnancy study. The V call is TRBV5-1, the J call TRBJ2-7; TRBD1 aligns across 9 bases. The sample consisted of peripheral blood, taken in the third trimester of pregnancy. The CDR3 DNA reads TGCGCCAGCAGCCAGGGACAGGGAGGAAGGTTTTTGCAGTACTTC. Amino acids: CASSQGQGGRFLQYF.